This T cell receptor (beta chain) was sequenced for a study of blood T cell repertoires in COVID-19. The CDR3 has 15 residues. Germline values: CDR1 SEHNR, CDR2 FQNEAQ (reference sequence). V was pared by 6 bases and J by 5 bases, with 19 bases between. Clones were sequenced by immunoSEQ multiplex PCR, and TCRdb holds only the in-frame ones, with some missing. This table holds nearly 200,000 clones, over 80% found once. This receptor was identified in a man aged 60-69 years with COVID-19, enrolled during active disease. The sequencing input was peripheral blood. This chain uses TRBV7-9 with TRBJ1-2; unclear D gene. The CDR3 coding sequence is TGTGCCAGCAGTCAACCAGGACCACCGGGATATGGCTACACCTTC. It yields the protein CASSQPGPPGYGYTF.